The sequence of this T cell receptor beta chain was determined in a study of cytomegalovirus exposure and HLA in healthy donors (dated 2017 in TCRdb). For the study in its entirety: An earlier analysis of approximately 640 of the donors reported roughly 270 Gb of sequence data and 117 million unique TCR beta sequences from about 179 million T cells. An early release covering approximately 600 HLA-typed donors comprised about 300 gigabases of sequencing data and approximately 85 million unique TCR sequences. Of the 398 genotyped donors, approximately 83% fell in the genetic ancestry cluster associated with self-reported Caucasian donors. The study aimed to test whether signatures of past pathogen exposure could be identified by cataloging public T cell receptors. The study profiled the T cell repertoires of approximately 700 subjects by immunosequencing and related them to cytomegalovirus serostatus. Besides the first cohort of around 700 subjects, a separate validation cohort made up of around 120 different subjects was used. To predict cytomegalovirus infection status, the study combined high-throughput TCR immunosequencing, statistical association of individual TCRs with disease status, and machine learning. To study patterns of TCR occurrence, a later analysis re-analyzed previously published TCR beta repertoires from several hundred donors and added high-resolution HLA genotyping. Rather than using new phenotypic data, the later analysis identified candidate immune exposures from TCR beta sequences and from how often those sequences occurred across donors. To decide whether each TCR beta V gene segment behaved as functional or pseudogenic, an earlier analysis of 587 of the donors relied on high-throughput TCR beta sequencing. Alongside the repertoire data, information on donor age, sex, ethnicity and CMV serostatus was compiled. In a later genetic analysis, genome-wide SNP genotypes for about 65% of the roughly 700 donors were used, and that subset was treated as a discovery cohort. All discovery cohort repertoires had been generated using a single sequencing platform. Class I and class II HLA loci were covered by the typing at four-digit resolution. Typing coverage varied by locus: roughly 620-640 donors for A, B, C, DRB1 and DQB1; about 520 for DQA1; approximately 570 for DPA1; roughly 450 for DPB1. Because of strong linkage in the cohort, roughly five DR-DQ haplotypes were treated as single units for association and clustering. Across 398 genotyped donors of the cohort, an average of approximately 220,000 unique TCR beta nucleotide sequences per donor were sequenced, and roughly a sixth of those sequences were non-productive.

Inclusive of the bounding cysteine and phenylalanine, the CDR3 is 13 residues long. Of all the DNA, just the CDR3 is kept, 39 bases in frame from base 1. Via the germline V gene (reference sequence), CDR1 is MNHNY and CDR2 SVGAGI. Trimming at the junction amounts to 4 bases on V and 3 bases on J, and the germline ends lie 9 bases apart. Beyond this particular receptor, the publication reports: In a later analysis, most CMV-associated TCR beta chains were found to appear HLA-restricted, with HLA associations seemingly driven largely by CMV exposure. At a false discovery rate of 0.05, a later analysis linked 15,000 to 20,000 TCR beta sequences to specific HLA alleles. The earlier analysis of fewer than 750 of the donors excluded about 16 rarely observed V segments, including chromosome 9 orphons, because counts were too low. Linkage disequilibrium might explain the correlated functional status among segregating V segments, but an unknown experimental factor could not be ruled out. In vitro tests confirmed that a few of the cytomegalovirus-associated TCR beta chains recognize cytomegalovirus antigens. An association between a missense DCLRE1C variant and V-gene and J-gene trimming of TCR beta chains was found in a later genetic analysis and replicated in an independent cohort. The sequencing pipeline was judged likely to have produced a cluster of highly shared sequence variants as a technical artifact. This cohort had only TCR beta chains sequenced, and the lack of alpha or paired-chain data limited which features could be detected. In a later analysis, TCR association rates were found to vary across HLA loci, with the most associated TCRs seen for DRB1 alleles and the fewest for HLA-C alleles. Most TCR sequences were seen in very few donors, while some public TCRs were found in many individuals. Because the 87-base-pair reads could not distinguish some IMGT-functional V segments, including TRBV6-2 and TRBV6-3, those segments were excluded. Because some donors lacked HLA typing at each locus, the association tests relied only on the typed subset. In a later analysis, several top co-occurrence clusters were reported to appear linked to parvovirus B19, influenza, CMV and Epstein-Barr virus. In a later analysis, HLA-associated TCR beta chains showed more clonal expansion and lower generation probabilities than non-associated chains that were equally common. Sequencing depth was assumed to be roughly uniform across donors in the presence/absence analyses, though that assumption may not hold. The authors suggested that the approach could potentially be extended to other disease states and immunological phenotypes. Compared with the roughly 700-donor mean, donors in an Asian-associated ancestry cluster had fewer N-insertions in productive TCRs, according to a later genetic analysis. For the cohort, immune exposure information was limited to CMV serostatus. Cytomegalovirus status was reported to be diagnosed by the classifier with high specificity and sensitivity in both the original and validation cohorts. Broadly in line with IMGT annotations, most TCR beta V segments showed up in productive rearrangements about 87% or about 30% of the time in an earlier analysis of 587 of the donors. A total of 150 to 200 TCR beta chains were listed by the study as associated with cytomegalovirus. A further reported finding was that TCR beta sequences accurately predicted the HLA-A and HLA-B alleles for most subjects in the first cohort. When HLA alleles, especially DR and DQ, strongly co-occurred, TCR associations were difficult to assign to individual alleles.

Libraries were constructed by the immunoSEQ multiplex PCR assay. The multiplex PCR relied on a mix of 60 forward primers for TCR Vbeta segments and 13 reverse primers for TCR Jbeta segments. The CDR3 region of rearranged TCR beta genes was amplified from genomic DNA with a multiplex PCR assay. Amplified TCR beta libraries were sequenced as 87-base-pair reads on the Illumina HiSeq System. For the original study's pipeline: A later analysis counted tens of millions of unique TCR beta chains across the 650 to 800 repertoires, and some 11 million of these chains were shared by at least two donors. Raw reads were error-corrected and collapsed into unique sequences with a nearest-neighbor algorithm that merged closely related sequences to remove PCR and sequencing errors. V, D and J gene segments were assigned by aligning CDR3 sequences to IMGT reference sequences. For a sequence to be retained, a match of at least six nucleotides to both a V gene segment and a J gene segment was required. A rearrangement was called productive if the CDR3 had no stop codons and remained in frame with V and J, and every other rearrangement was called non-productive. Following IMGT convention, CDR3 was defined as the stretch from the second conserved V-encoded cysteine to the conserved J-encoded phenylalanine. Sequences without an unambiguous match to a single V gene segment were excluded from the earlier analysis of several hundred of the donors. In an earlier analysis of around 590 of the donors, a V segment was called functional when productive rearrangements were above 56.7%, and segregating when the standard deviation between donors exceeded 5%. A statistical classification framework was developed to diagnose cytomegalovirus status using the catalog of TCR beta chain sequences. A later analysis assigned V and J genes by comparing TCR nucleotide sequences with IMGT/GENE-DB human TR gene sequences. The TCRdist pipeline was used in a later analysis to assign CDR3 sequences and most-parsimonious VDJ recombination scenarios. In a later analysis, each TCR beta chain was defined by its CDR3 amino acid sequence together with its V-gene family, and reads without a unique V-gene family were excluded. As a way to deal with suspected cross-contamination and a sequencing artifact, a later analysis dropped 500 to 700 nucleotide sequences that were highly shared and had low generation probability. For each public chain, a later analysis derived a clonal expansion index from normalized ranks of inferred template counts within each repertoire. Generation probabilities in a later analysis came from a VDJ recombination model fitted to out-of-frame rearrangements, and those results were checked against IGoR. Hypergeometric tests were used in a later analysis to score TCR-TCR, TCR-HLA and TCR-CMV co-occurrence, with a repertoire-size bias correction applied to the TCR pairs. In a later analysis, false discovery rates were estimated by permuting HLA or CMV assignments 20 times. In a later analysis, co-occurring TCRs were grouped using DBSCAN, and TCRdist sequence similarity was added for clustering within HLA-allele-positive subsets. Co-occurrence clustering excluded repertoires with fewer than 30,000 or more than 120,000 public chains, plus five with anomalous nucleotide sharing. TCRdb took this table from immuneACCESS and kept in-frame rearrangements with V and J called. Such tables lack part of the clones; where checked against another copy, unresolved V genes explain under half of the gap, and the rest is unexplained. For V, J and clone size, that table is used; D and trimming come from the DNA. Here the sample has fewer than 150,000 clones; around 82% occur a single time. 5% to 6% of the sample goes to the ten largest clones.

The cohort was made up of about 670 healthy bone marrow donors. At the time of sampling, every cohort member was nominally healthy, though immune exposures that went unrecorded were likely present. The donor tested CMV seropositive and was one of the 289 seropositive cohort members. Each donor provided a peripheral blood sample, and peripheral blood mononuclear cells were used for TCR beta sequencing. Genomic DNA was extracted from the blood cell samples with the Qiagen DNeasy Blood Extraction Kit. On this clone: Its recognized antigen is unknown. Base qualities were left out, and no much larger clone turns up one base away.

Sequencing input: PBMCs. Rearrangement joined TRBV6-6 to TRBJ1-1, and possibly TRBD1, on 5 matching bases. The source is a young woman in good health and CMV-seropositive. The CDR3 reads CASSLQGYTEAFF. The nucleotide sequence reads as follows: TGTGCCAGCAGTTTGCAGGGTTACACTGAAGCTTTCTTT.